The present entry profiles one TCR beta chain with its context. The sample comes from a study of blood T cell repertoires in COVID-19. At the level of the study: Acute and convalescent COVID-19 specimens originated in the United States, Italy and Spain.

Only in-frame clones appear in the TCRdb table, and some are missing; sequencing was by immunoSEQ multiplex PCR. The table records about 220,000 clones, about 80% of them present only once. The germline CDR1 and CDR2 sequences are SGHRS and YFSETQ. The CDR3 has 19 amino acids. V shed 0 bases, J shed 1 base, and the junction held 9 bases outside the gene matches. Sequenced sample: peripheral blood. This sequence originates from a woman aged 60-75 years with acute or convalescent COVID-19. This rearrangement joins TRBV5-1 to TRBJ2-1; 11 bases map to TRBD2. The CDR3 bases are TGCGCCAGCAGCTTGGTTGGTAGCGGGGGGGCCAGGTCCTACAATGAGCAGTTCTTC. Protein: CASSLVGSGGARSYNEQFF.